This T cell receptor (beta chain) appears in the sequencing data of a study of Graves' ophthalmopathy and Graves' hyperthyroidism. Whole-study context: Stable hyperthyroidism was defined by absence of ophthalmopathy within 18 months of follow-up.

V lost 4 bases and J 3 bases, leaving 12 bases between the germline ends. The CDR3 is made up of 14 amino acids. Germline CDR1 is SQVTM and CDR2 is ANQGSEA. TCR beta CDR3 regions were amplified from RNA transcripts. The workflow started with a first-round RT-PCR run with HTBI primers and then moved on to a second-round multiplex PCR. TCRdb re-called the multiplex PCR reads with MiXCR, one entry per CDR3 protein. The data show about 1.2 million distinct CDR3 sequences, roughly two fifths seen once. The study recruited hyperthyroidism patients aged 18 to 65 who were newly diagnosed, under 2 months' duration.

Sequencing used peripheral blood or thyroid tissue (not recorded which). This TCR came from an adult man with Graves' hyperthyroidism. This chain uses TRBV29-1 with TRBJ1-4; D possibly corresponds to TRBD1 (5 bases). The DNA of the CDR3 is TGCAGCGTTGCGTCCCGGGACTCTAATGAAAAACTGTTTTTT. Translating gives CSVASRDSNEKLFF.